The 7 T cell receptor beta chains below all came from one sample that was sequenced in a study of T cells expressing NK-cell markers. TCRdb re-called the 5' RACE reads and catalogs CDR3 proteins one per entry, DNA excluded. The table lists a few hundred thousand distinct CDR3 sequences. Sequencing input: blood T cells: a sorted CD56 or NKG2C T cell subset, CD4+ or CD8+ T cells, or bulk PBMC T cells (not recorded which). The receptors were gathered from a man aged 18-70 years in good health.

The chain uses TRBV11-2 and TRBJ2-5; TCRdb returns TRBD2, unconfirmable since there is no DNA. CDR1 SGHAT and CDR2 FQNNGV come from the germline V gene. CDR3 length: 18 amino acids. The CDR3 spells CASSLGFQAGGVKETQYF. Supplemented by reference TRBV11-2 and TRBJ2-5, the full variable domain reads EAGVAQSPRYKIIEKRQSVAFWCNPISGHATLYWYQQILGQGPKLLIQFQNNGVVDDSQLPKDRFSAERLKGVDSTLKIQPAKLEDSAVYLCASSLGFQAGGVKETQYFGPGTRLLVL.

V gene TRBV2 combines with J gene TRBJ1-2; TCRdb returns TRBD1, unconfirmable since there is no DNA. The CDR3 loop spans 14 amino acids. Germline V gives CDR1 SNHLY, CDR2 FYNNEI. The CDR3: CASSQKIGGHGYTF.

The chain employs TRBV6-1 and TRBJ2-1; the D gene TCRdb calls, TRBD2, cannot be checked with no DNA. The CDR3 is 16 residues long. Germline loops: CDR1 MNHNS, CDR2 SASEGT. The CDR3 reads CASTKGPSGSAYEQFF.

The V and J genes are TRBV9 and TRBJ2-5. CDR1 and CDR2 (germline): SGDLS, YYNGEE. The CDR3 extends over 15 amino acids. The CDR3 loop is CASSVGAQPGETQYF.

J is TRBJ1-6 and V is TRBV3-1. The germline CDR1 and CDR2 sequences are LGHDT and YNNKEL (reference sequence). The CDR3 is 15 residues long. CDR3 region: CASSRDAGGDSPLHF.

This CDR3 reads CASSSAGTPYLSDGRTEAFF. V usage is TRBV11-1 and J usage is TRBJ1-1; with no DNA, the TCRdb D assignment of TRBD1 cannot be verified. Germline V gene data show CDR1 as SGHAT and CDR2 as FQDESV (reference sequence). CDR3 length equals 20 residues.

The chain recombines TRBV5-1 with TRBJ2-5; lacking DNA, the TRBD2 call made by TCRdb goes unchecked. This CDR3 comprises 13 residues. Per germline, CDR1 SGHRS and CDR2 YFSETQ. CDR3 sequence reads: CASSGLAVGPQYF.